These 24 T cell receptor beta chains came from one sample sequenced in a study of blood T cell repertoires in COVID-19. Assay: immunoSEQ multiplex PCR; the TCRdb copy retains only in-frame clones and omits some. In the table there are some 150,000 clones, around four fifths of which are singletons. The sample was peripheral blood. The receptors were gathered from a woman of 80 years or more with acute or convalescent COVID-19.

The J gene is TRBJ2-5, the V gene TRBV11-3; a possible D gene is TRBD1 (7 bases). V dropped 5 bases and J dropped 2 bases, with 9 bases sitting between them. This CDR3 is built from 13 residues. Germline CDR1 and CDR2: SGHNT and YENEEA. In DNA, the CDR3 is TGTGCCAGCAGCGCGGGACAGCAAGAGACCCAGTACTTC. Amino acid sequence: CASSAGQQETQYF.

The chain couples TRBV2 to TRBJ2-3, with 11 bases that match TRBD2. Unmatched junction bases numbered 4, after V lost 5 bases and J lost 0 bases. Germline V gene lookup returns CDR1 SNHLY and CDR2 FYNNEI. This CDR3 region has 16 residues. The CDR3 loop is CASSMTSGTSTDTQYF. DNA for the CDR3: TGTGCCAGCAGTATGACTAGCGGGACCAGCACAGATACGCAGTATTTT.

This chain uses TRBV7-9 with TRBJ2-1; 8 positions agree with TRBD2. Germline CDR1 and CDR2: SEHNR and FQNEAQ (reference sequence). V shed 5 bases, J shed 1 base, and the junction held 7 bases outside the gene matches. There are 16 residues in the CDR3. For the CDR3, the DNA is TGTGCCAGCAGCCCCCTCGGGACTAGTTCCTACAATGAGCAGTTCTTC. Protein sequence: CASSPLGTSSYNEQFF.

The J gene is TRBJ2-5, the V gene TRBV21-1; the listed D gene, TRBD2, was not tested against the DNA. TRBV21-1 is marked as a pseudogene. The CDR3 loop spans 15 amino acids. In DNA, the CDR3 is TGTGCCAGCTTACCTAAGACGGGAATCCAAGAGACCCAGTACTTC. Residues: CASLPKTGIQETQYF.

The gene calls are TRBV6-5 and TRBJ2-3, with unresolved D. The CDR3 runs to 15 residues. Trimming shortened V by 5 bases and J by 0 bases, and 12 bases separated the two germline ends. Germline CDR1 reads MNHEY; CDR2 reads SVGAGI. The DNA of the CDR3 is TGTGCCAGCAGTCGAACTCATGTTAGCACAGATACGCAGTATTTT. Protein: CASSRTHVSTDTQYF.

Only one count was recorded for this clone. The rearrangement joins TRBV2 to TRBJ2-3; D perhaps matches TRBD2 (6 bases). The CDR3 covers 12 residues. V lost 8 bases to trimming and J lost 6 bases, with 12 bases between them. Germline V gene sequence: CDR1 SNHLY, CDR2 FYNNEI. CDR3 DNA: TGTGCCAGCGGGGGGACCGGGGATACGCAGTATTTT. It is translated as CASGGTGDTQYF.

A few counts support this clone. The CDR3 sequence is CASSLGQLYGYTF. For the CDR3, the DNA is TGTGCCAGCAGCTTAGGACAGCTCTATGGCTACACCTTC. The rearrangement uses TRBV7-8 and TRBJ1-2; weak D call: TRBD1 (5 bases). This CDR3 contains 13 residues. Trimming pared 1 base from V and 4 bases from J, leaving 7 bases between. Germline V lookup: CDR1 SGHVS, CDR2 FQNEAQ.

The CDR3 DNA reads as TGTGCCAGCAGCGTCAACGCAGGGGCCACCGGGGAGCTGTTTTTT. The encoded protein is CASSVNAGATGELFF. The chain carries TRBV7-2 and TRBJ2-2; D may be TRBD1 (6 bases). CDR1 SGHTA and CDR2 FQGNSA come from the germline V gene. The CDR3 spans 15 residues. V was trimmed by 5 bases and J by 4 bases, leaving 14 bases between them.

CDR3 protein: CASSLPSKGPNYGYTF. The CDR3 bases are TGTGCCAGCAGCTTACCATCGAAGGGGCCTAACTATGGCTACACCTTC. The chain uses TRBV9 and TRBJ1-2, with D tentatively TRBD1 (5 bases). The CDR3 is 16 amino acids. CDR1 SGDLS and CDR2 YYNGEE come from the germline V gene. Trimming pared 4 bases from V and 0 bases from J, leaving 16 bases between. Combining the CDR3 with reference TRBV9 and TRBJ1-2 gives the whole variable domain DSGVTQTPKHLITATGQRVTLRCSPRSGDLSVYWYQQSLDQGLQFLIQYYNGEERAKGNILERFSAQQFPDLHSELNLSSLELGDSALYFCASSLPSKGPNYGYTFGSGTRLTVV.

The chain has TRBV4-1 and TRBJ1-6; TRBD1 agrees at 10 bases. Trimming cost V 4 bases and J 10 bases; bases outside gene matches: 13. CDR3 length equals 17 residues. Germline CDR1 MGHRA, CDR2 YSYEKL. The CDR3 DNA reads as TGCGCCAGCAGCCTAACCCCACTCCGGGACAGGGGCTCACCCCTCCACTTT. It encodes CASSLTPLRDRGSPLHF.

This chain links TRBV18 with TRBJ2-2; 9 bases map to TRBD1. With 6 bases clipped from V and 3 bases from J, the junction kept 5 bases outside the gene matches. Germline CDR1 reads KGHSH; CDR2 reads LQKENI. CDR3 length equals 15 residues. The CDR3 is CASSRRDRDTGELFF. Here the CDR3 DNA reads TGTGCCAGCTCGCGCCGGGACAGGGACACCGGGGAGCTGTTTTTT.

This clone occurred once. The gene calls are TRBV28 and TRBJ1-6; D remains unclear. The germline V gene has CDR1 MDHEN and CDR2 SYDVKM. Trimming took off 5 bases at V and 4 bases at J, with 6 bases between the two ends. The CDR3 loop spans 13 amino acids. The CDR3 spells CASSRDYNSPLHF. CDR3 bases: TGTGCCAGCAGTCGGGATTATAATTCACCCCTCCACTTT.

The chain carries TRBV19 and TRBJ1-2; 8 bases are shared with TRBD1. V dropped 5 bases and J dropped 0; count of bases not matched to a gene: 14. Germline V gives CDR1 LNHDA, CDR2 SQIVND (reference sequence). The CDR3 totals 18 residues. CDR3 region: CASSSNRDRPETNYGYTF. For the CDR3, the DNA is TGTGCCAGTAGTTCGAACCGGGACAGGCCCGAAACTAACTATGGCTACACCTTC.

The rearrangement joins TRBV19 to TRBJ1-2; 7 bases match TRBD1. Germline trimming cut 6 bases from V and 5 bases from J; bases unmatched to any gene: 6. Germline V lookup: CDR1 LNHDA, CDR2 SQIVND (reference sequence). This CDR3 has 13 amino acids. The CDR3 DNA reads TGTGCCAGTAGAACGGGACAGCGTTATGGCTACACCTTC. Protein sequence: CASRTGQRYGYTF. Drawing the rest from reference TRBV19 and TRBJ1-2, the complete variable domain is DGGITQSPKYLFRKEGQNVTLSCEQNLNHDAMYWYRQDPGQGLRLIYYSQIVNDFQKGDIAEGYSVSREKKESFPLTVTSAQKNPTAFYLCASRTGQRYGYTFGSGTRLTVV.

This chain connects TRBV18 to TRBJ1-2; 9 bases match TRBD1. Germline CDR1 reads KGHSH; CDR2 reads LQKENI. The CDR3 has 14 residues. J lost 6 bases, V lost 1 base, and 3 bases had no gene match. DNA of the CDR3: TGTGCCAGCTCACCACGACAGGGGGGCGATGGCTACACCTTC. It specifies CASSPRQGGDGYTF.

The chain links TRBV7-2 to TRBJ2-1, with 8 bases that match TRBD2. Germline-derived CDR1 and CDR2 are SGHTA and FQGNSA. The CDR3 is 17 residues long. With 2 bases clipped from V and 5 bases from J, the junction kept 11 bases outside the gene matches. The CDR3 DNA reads TGTGCCAGCAGCTTACGGGGAGCGGGAGTCGGGGACAATGAGCAGTTCTTC. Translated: CASSLRGAGVGDNEQFF. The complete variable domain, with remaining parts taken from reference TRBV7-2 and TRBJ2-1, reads GAGVSQSPSNKVTEKGKDVELRCDPISGHTALYWYRQSLGQGLEFLIYFQGNSAPDKSGLPSDRFSAERTGGSVSTLTIQRTQQEDSAVYLCASSLRGAGVGDNEQFFGPGTRLTVL.

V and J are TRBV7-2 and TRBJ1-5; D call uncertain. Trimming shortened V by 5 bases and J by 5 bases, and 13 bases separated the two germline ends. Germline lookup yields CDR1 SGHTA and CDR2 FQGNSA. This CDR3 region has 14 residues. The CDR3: CASSPGSKYQPQHF. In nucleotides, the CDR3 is TGTGCCAGCAGCCCGGGGTCCAAATATCAGCCCCAGCATTTT.

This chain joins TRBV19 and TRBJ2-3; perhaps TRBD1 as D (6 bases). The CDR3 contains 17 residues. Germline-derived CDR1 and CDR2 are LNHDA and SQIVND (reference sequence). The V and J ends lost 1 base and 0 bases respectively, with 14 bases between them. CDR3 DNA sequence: TGTGCCAGTAGTATAGGGTCTGTAGGGGGTAGCACAGATACGCAGTATTTT. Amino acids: CASSIGSVGGSTDTQYF. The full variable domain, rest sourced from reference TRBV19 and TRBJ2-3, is DGGITQSPKYLFRKEGQNVTLSCEQNLNHDAMYWYRQDPGQGLRLIYYSQIVNDFQKGDIAEGYSVSREKKESFPLTVTSAQKNPTAFYLCASSIGSVGGSTDTQYFGPGTRLTVL.

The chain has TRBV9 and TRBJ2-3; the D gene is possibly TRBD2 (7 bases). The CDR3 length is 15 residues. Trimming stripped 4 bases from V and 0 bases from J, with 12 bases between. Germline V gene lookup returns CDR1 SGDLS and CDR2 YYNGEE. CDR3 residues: CASSSRGGSTDTQYF. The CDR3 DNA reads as TGTGCCAGCAGCTCGCGCGGGGGCAGCACAGATACGCAGTATTTT.

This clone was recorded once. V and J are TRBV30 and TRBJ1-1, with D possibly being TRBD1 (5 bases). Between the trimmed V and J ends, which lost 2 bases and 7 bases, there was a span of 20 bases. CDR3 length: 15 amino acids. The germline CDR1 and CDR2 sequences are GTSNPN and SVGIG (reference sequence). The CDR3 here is CAWSPDGYGGVEAFF. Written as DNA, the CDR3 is TGTGCCTGGAGTCCCGACGGGTACGGGGGGGTTGAAGCTTTCTTT.

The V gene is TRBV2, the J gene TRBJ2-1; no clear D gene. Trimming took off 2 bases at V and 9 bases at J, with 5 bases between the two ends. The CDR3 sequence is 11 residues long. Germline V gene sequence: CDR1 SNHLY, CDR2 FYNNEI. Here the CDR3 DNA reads TGTGCCAGCAGTGAATATAGTGAGCAGTTCTTC. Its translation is CASSEYSEQFF. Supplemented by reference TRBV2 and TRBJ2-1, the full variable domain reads EPEVTQTPSHQVTQMGQEVILRCVPISNHLYFYWYRQILGQKVEFLVSFYNNEISEKSEIFDDQFSVERPDGSNFTLKIRSTKLEDSAMYFCASSEYSEQFFGPGTRLTVL.

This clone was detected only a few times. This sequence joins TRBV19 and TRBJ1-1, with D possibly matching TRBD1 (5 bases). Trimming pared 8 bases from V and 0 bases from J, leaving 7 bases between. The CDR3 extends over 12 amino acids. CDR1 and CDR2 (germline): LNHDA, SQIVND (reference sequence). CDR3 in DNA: TGTGCCAGTGGCAGGGTGAACACTGAAGCTTTCTTT. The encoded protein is CASGRVNTEAFF.

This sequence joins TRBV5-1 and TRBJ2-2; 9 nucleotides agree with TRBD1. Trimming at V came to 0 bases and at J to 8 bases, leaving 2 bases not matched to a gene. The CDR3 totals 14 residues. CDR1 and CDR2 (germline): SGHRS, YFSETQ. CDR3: CASSLVQGAGELFF. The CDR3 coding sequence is TGCGCCAGCAGCTTGGTACAGGGGGCAGGGGAGCTGTTTTTT.

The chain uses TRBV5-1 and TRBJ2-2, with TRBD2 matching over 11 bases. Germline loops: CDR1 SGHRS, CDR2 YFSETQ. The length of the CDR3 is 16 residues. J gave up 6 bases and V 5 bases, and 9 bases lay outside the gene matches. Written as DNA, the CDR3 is TGCGCCAGCAGTCCCTATAGCGGGGGGGCTTCCGGGGAGCTGTTTTTT. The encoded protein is CASSPYSGGASGELFF.